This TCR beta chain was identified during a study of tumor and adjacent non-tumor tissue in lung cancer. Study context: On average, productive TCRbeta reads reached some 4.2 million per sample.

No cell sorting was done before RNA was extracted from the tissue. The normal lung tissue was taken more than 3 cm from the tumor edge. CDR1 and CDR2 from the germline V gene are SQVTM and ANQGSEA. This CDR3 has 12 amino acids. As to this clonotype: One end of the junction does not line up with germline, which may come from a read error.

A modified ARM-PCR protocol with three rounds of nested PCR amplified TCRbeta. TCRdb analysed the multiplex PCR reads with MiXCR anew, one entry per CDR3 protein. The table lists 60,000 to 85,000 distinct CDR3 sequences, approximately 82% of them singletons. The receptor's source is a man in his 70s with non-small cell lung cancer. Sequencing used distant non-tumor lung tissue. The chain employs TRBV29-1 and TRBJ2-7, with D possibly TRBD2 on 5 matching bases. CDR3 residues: CSVWPNSYEQYF. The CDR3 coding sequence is TGTAGCGTTTGGCCCAACTCCTACGAGCAATACTTC.